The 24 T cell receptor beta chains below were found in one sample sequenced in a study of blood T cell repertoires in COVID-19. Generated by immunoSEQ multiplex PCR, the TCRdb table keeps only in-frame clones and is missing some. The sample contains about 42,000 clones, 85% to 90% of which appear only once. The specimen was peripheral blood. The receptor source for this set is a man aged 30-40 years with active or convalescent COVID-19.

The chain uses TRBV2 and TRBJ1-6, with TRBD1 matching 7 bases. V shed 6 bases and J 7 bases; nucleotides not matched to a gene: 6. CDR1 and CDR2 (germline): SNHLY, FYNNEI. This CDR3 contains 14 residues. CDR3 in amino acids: CASSLTGRNSPLHF. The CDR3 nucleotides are TGTGCCAGCAGCCTGACAGGGCGGAATTCACCCCTCCACTTT.

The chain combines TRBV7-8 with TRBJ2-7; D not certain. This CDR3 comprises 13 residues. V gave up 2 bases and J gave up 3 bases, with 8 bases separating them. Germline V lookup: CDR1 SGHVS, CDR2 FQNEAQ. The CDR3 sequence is CASSLLAHYEQYV. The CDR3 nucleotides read TGTGCCAGCAGCTTATTGGCCCACTACGAGCAGTACGTC.

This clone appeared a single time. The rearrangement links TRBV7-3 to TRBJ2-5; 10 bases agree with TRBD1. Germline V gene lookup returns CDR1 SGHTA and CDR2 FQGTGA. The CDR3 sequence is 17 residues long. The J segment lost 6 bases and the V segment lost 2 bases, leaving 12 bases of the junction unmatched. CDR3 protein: CASSLGTGAGDRKTQYF. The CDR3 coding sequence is TGTGCCAGCAGCTTAGGGACAGGGGCTGGAGACAGAAAGACCCAGTACTTC.

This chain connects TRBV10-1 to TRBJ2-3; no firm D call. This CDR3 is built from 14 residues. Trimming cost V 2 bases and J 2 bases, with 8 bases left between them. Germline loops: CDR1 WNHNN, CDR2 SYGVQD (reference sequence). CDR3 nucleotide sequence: TGCGCCAGCAGTGAGGGTAGTGCCACAGATACGCAGTATTTT. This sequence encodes CASSEGSATDTQYF.

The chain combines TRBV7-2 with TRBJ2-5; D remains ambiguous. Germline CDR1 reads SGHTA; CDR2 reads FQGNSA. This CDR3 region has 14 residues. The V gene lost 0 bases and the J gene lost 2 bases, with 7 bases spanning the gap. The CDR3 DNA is TGTGCCAGCAGCTTAGCGGGCAAACAAGAGACCCAGTACTTC. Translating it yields CASSLAGKQETQYF.

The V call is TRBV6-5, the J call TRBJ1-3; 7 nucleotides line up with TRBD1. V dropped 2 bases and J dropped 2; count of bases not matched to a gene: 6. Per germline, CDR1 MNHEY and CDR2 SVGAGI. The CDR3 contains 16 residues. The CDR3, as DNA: TGTGCCAGCAGTTACGCGACAGGGATTACTGGAAACACCATATATTTT. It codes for CASSYATGITGNTIYF.

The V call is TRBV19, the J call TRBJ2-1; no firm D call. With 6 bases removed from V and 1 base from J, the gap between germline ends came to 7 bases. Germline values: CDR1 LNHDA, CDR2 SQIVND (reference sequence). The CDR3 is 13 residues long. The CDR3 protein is CASSDGSYNEQFF. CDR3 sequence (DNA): TGTGCCAGTAGCGACGGGTCCTACAATGAGCAGTTCTTC.

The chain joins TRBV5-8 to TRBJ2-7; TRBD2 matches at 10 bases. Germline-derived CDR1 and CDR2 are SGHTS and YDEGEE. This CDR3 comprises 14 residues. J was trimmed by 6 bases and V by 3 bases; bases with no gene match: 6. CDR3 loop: CASSYAGTSVEQYV. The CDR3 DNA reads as TGTGCCAGCAGCTACGCCGGGACTAGCGTCGAGCAGTACGTC.

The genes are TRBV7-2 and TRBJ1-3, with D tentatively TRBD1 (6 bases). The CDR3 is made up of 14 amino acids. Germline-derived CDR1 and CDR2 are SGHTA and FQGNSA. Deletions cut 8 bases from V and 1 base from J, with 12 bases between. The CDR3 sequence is CASGTGYSGNTIYF. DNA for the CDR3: TGTGCCAGCGGAACAGGGTATTCTGGAAACACCATATATTTT.

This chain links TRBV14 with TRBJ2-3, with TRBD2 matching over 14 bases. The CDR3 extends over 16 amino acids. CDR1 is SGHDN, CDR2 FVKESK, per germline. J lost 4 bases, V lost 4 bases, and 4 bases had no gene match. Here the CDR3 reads CASSRRTSGRSDTQYF. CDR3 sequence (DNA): TGTGCCAGCAGCCGAAGGACTAGCGGGAGGTCAGATACGCAGTATTTT.

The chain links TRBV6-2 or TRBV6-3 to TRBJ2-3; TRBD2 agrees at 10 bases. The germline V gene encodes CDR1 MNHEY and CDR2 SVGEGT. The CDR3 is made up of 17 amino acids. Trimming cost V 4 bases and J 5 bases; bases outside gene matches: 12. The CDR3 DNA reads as TGTGCCAGCAGTTCGAACCAACCGGGACTAGCGAGAGATACGCAGTATTTT. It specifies CASSSNQPGLARDTQYF.

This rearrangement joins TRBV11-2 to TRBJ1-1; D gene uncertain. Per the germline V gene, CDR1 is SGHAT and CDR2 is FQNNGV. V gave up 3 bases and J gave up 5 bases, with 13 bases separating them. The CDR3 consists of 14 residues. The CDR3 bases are TGTGCCAGCAGCTTTTCAACGTTGAGGACTGAAGCTTTCTTT. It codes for CASSFSTLRTEAFF. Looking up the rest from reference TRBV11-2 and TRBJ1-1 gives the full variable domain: EAGVAQSPRYKIIEKRQSVAFWCNPISGHATLYWYQQILGQGPKLLIQFQNNGVVDDSQLPKDRFSAERLKGVDSTLKIQPAKLEDSAVYLCASSFSTLRTEAFFGQGTRLTVV.

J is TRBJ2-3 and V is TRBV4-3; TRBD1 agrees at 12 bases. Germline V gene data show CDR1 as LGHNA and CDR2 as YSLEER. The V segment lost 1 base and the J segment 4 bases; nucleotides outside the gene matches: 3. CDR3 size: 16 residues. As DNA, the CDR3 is TGCGCCAGCAGCCAAGGGGACAGGGGGCCTTCAGATACGCAGTATTTT. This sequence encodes CASSQGDRGPSDTQYF.

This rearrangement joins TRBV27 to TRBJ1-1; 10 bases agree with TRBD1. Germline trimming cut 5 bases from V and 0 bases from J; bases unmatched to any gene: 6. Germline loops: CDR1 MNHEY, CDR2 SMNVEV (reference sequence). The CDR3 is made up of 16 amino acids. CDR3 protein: CASSPTGTGVNTEAFF. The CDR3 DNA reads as TGTGCCAGCAGTCCTACCGGGACAGGGGTGAACACTGAAGCTTTCTTT.

The CDR3 nucleotides read TGTGCCAGCAGCCTCGGCGGGACTCCCTACAATGAGCAGTTCTTC. Translated, it gives CASSLGGTPYNEQFF. The chain combines TRBV5-4 with TRBJ2-1; a weak D match, TRBD2 (6 bases). Per germline, CDR1 SGHNT and CDR2 YYREEE (reference sequence). The germline V and J ends were trimmed by 4 bases and 2 bases, with 13 bases remaining between them. CDR3 length: 15 amino acids. The full variable domain, with the rest looked up from reference TRBV5-4 and TRBJ2-1, is ETGVTQSPTHLIKTRGQQVTLRCSSQSGHNTVSWYQQALGQGPQFIFQYYREEENGRGNFPPRFSGLQFPNYSSELNVNALELDDSALYLCASSLGGTPYNEQFFGPGTRLTVL.

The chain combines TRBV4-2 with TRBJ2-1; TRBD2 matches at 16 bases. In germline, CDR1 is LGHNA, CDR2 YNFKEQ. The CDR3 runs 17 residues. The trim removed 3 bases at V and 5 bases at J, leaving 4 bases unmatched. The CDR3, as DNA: TGTGCCAGCAGCCATGGGACTAGCGGGAGGGCCAACAATGAGCAGTTCTTC. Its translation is CASSHGTSGRANNEQFF.

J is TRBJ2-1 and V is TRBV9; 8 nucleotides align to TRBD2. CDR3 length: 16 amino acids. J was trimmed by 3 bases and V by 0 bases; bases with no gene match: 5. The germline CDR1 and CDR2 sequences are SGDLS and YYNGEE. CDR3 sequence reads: CASSVVGSGNYNEQFF. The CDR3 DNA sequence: TGTGCCAGCAGCGTAGTTGGTAGCGGGAACTACAATGAGCAGTTCTTC.

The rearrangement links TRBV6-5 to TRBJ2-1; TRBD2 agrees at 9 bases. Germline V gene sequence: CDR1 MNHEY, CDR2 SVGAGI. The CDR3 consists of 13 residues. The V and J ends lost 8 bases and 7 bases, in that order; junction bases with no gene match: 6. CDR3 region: CASVAGGRNEQFF. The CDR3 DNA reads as TGTGCCAGCGTTGCGGGAGGGCGGAATGAGCAGTTCTTC.

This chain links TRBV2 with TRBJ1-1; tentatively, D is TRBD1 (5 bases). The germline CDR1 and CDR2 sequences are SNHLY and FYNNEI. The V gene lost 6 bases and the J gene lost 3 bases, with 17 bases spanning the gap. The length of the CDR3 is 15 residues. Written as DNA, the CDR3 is TGTGCCAGCAGGACGAACCGAGGCAGGGACACTGAAGCTTTCTTT. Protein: CASRTNRGRDTEAFF.

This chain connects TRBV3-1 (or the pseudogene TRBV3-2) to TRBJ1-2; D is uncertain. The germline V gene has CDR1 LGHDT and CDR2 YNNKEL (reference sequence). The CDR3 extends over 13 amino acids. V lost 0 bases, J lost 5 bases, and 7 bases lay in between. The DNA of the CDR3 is TGTGCCAGCAGCCAAGACGGGAGGTATGGCTACACCTTC. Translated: CASSQDGRYGYTF.

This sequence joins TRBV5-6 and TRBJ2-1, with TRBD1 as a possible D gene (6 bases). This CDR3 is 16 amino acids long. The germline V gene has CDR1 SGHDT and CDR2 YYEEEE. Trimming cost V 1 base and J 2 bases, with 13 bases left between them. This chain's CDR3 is CASSLWRRGTYNEQFF. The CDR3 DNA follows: TGTGCCAGCAGCTTGTGGCGCAGGGGCACCTACAATGAGCAGTTCTTC.

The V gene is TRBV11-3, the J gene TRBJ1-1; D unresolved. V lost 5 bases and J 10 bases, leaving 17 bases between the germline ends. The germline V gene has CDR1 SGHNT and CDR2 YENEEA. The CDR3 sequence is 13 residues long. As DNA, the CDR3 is TGTGCCAGCAGCCAACGGTCGGGTCTTGGAGCTTTCTTT. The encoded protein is CASSQRSGLGAFF.

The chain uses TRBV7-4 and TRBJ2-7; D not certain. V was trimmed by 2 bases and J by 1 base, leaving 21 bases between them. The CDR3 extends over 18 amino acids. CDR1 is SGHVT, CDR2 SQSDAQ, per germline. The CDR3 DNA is TGTGCCAGCAGCTTAACGTTCGTATTCACTTCCACTTCCTACGAGCAGTACTTC. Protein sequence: CASSLTFVFTSTSYEQYF.

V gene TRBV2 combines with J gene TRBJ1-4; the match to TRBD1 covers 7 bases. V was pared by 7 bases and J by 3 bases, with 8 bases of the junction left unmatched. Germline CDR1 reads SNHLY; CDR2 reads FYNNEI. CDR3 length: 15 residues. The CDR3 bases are TGTGCCAGCACTAAAGACAGGGTGGCTAATGAAAAACTGTTTTTT. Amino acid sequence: CASTKDRVANEKLFF.